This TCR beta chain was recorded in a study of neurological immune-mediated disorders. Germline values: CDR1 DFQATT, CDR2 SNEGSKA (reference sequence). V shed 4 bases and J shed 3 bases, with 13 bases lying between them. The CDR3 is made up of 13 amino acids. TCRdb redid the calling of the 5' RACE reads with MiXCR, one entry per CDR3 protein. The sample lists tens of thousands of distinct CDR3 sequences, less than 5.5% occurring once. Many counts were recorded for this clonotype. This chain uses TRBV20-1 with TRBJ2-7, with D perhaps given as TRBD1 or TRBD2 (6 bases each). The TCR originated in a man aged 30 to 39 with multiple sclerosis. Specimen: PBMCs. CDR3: CSATPGGLYEQYF. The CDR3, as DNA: TGCAGTGCTACCCCCGGGGGCCTCTACGAGCAGTACTTC.